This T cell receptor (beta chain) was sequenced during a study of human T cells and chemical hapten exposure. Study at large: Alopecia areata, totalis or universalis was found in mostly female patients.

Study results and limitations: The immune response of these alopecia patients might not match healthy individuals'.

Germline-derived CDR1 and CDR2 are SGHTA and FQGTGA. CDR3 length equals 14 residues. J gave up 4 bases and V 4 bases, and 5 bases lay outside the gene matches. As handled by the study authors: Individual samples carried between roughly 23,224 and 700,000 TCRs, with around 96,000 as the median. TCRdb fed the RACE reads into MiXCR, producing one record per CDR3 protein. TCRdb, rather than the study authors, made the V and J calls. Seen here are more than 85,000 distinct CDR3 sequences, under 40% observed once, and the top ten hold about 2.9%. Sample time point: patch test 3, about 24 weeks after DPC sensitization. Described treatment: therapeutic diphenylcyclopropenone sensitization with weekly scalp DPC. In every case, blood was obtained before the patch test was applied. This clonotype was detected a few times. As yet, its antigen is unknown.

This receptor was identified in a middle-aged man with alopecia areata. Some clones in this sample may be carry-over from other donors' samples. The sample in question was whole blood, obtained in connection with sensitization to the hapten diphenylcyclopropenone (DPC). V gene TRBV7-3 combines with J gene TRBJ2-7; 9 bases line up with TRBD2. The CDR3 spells CASSSDSGSYEQYF. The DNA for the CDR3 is TGTGCCAGCAGCTCTGATAGCGGGAGTTACGAGCAGTACTTC. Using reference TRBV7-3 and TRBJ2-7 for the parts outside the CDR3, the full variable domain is GAGVSQTPSNKVTEKGKYVELRCDPISGHTALYWYRQSLGQGPEFLIYFQGTGAADDSGLPNDRFFAVRPEGSVSTLKIQRTERGDSAVYLCASSSDSGSYEQYFGPGTRLTVT.